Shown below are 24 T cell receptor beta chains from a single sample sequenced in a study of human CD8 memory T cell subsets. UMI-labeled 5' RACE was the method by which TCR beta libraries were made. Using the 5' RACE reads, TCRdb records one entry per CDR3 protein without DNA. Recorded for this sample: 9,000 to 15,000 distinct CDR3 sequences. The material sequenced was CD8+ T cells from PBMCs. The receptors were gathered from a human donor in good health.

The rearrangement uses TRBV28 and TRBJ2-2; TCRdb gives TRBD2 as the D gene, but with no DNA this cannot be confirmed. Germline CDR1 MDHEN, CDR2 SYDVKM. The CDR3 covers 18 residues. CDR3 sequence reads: CASRLRTSGSLNTGELFF. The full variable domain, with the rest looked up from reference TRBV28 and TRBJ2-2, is DVKVTQSSRYLVKRTGEKVFLECVQDMDHENMFWYRQDPGLGLRLIYFSYDVKMKEKGDIPEGYSVSREKKERFSLILESASTNQTSMYLCASRLRTSGSLNTGELFFGEGSRLTVL.

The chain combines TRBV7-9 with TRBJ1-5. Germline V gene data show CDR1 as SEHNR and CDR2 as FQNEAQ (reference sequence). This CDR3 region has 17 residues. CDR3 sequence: CASSSTRNSHSNQPQHF.

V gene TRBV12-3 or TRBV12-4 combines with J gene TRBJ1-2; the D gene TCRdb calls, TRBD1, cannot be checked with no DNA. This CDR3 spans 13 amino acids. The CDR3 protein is CASSFVMGEGYTF.

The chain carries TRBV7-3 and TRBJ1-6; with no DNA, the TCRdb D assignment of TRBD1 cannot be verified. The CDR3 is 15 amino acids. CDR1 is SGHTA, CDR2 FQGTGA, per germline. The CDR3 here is CASSPTSGLGSPLHF.

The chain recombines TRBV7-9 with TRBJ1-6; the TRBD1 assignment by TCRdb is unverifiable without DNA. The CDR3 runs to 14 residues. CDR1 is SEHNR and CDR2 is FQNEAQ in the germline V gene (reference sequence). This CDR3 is CASSPGQSDSPLHF.

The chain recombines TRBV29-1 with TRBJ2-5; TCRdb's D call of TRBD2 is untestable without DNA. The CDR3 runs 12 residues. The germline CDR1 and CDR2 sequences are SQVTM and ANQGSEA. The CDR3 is CSVETSEETQYF.

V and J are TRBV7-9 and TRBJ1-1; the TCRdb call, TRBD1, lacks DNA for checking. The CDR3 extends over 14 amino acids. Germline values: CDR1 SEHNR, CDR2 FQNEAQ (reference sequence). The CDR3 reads CASSMTGGNTEAFF.

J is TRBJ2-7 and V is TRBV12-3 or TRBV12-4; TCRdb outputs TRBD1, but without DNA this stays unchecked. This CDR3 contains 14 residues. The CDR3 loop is CASSPDRFPYEQYF.

The CDR3 protein is CASSPVDRSRYEQYF. The V and J genes are TRBV7-2 and TRBJ2-7; TCRdb picks TRBD1, but there is no DNA to check that call. CDR3 length equals 15 residues. Germline V gene data show CDR1 as SGHTA and CDR2 as FQGNSA.

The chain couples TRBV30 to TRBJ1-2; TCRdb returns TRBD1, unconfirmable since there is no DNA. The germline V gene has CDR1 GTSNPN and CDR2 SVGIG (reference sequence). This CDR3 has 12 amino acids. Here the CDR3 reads CAWAHRGRGYTF. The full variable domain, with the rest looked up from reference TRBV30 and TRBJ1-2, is SQTIHQWPATLVQPVGSPLSLECTVEGTSNPNLYWYRQAAGRGLQLLFYSVGIGQISSEVPQNLSASRPQDRQFILSSKKLLLSDSGFYLCAWAHRGRGYTFGSGTRLTVV.

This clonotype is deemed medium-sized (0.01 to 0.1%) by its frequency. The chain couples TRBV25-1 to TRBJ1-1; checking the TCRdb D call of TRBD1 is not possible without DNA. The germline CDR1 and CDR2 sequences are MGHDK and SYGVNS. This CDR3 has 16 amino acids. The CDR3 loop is CATSPPGGEGNTEAFF.

CDR3: CASSSTTATNEKLFF. The chain links TRBV4-2 to TRBJ1-4. This CDR3 has 15 amino acids. Germline assignment: CDR1 LGHNA and CDR2 YNFKEQ.

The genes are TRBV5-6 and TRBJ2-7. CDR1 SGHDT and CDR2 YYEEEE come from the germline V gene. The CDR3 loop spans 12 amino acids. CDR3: CASSLVGYEQYF.

CDR3: CASSPTDRDRSYNEQFF. The chain carries TRBV18 and TRBJ2-1; the D gene TCRdb calls, TRBD1, cannot be checked with no DNA. The CDR3 sequence is 17 residues long. Germline CDR1 is KGHSH and CDR2 is LQKENI.

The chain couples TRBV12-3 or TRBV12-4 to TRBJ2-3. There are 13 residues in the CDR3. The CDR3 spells CASRPDSTDTQYF.

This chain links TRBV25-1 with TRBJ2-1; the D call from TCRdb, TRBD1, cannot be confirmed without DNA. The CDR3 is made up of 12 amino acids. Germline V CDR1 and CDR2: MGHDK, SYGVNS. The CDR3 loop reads CASGGSYNEQFF. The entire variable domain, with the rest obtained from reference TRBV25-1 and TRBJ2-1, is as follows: EADIYQTPRYLVIGTGKKITLECSQTMGHDKMYWYQQDPGMELHLIHYSYGVNSTEKGDLSSESTVSRIRTEHFPLTLESARPSHTSQYLCASGGSYNEQFFGPGTRLTVL.

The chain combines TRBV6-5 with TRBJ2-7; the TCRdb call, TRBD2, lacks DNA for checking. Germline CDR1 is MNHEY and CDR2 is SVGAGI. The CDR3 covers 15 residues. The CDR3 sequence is CASSYEAGGFGEQYF.

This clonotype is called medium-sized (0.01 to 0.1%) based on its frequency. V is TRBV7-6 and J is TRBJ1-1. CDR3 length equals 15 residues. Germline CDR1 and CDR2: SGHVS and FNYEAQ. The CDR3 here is CASSLGTGGGTEAFF. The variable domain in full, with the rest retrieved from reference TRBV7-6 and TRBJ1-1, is GAGVSQSPRYKVTKRGQDVALRCDPISGHVSLYWYRQALGQGPEFLTYFNYEAQQDKSGLPNDRFSAERPEGSISTLTIQRTEQRDSAMYRCASSLGTGGGTEAFFGQGTRLTVV.

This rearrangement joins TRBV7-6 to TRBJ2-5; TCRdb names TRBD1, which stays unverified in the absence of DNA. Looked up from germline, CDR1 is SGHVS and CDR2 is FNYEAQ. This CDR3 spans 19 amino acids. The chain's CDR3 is CASSLRGAGQLKREETQYF.

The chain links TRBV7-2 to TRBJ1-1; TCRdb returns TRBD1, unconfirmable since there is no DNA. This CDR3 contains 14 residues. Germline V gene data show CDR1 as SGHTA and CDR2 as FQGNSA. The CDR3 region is CASSLAGGATEAFF.

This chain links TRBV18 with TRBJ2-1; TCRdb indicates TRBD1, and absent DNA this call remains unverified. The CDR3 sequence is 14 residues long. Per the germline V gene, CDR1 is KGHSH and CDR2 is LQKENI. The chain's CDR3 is CASSPPGADSEQFF. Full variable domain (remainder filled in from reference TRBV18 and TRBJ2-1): NAGVMQNPRHLVRRRGQEARLRCSPMKGHSHVYWYRQLPEEGLKFMVYLQKENIIDESGMPKERFSAEFPKEGPSILRIQQVVRGDSAAYFCASSPPGADSEQFFGPGTRLTVL.

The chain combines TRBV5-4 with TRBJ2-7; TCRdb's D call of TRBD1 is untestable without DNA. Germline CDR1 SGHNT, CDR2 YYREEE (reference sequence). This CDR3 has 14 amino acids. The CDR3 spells CASSITGGVDEQYF.

This CDR3 is CASRAGTGGVYGYTF. The chain carries TRBV9 and TRBJ1-2; the D call from TCRdb, TRBD1, cannot be confirmed without DNA. The CDR3 runs to 15 residues. The V gene's germline CDR1 is SGDLS and CDR2 YYNGEE.

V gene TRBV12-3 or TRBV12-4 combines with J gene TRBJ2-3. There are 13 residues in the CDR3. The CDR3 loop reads CASSYPSTDTQYF.